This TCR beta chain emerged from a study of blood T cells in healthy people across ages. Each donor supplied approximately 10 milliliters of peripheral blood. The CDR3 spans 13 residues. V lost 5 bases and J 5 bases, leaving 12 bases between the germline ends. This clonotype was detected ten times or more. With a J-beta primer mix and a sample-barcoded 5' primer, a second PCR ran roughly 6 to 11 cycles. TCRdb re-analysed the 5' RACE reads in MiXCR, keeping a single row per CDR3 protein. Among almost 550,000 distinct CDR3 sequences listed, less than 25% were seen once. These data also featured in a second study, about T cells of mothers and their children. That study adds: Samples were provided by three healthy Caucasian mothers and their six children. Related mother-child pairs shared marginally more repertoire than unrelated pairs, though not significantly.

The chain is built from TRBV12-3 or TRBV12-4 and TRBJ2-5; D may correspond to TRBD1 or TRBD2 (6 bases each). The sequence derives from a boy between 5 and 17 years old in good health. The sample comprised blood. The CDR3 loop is CASSSGGPETQYF. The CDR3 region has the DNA TGTGCCAGCAGTAGTGGGGGGCCGGAGACCCAGTACTTC.